These 3 T cell receptor beta chains were sequenced from one sample in a study of cytomegalovirus exposure and HLA in healthy donors. Use of 60 Vbeta and 13 Jbeta primers characterized the PCR. The repertoire was sequenced with immunoSEQ multiplex PCR; TCRdb's copy has only in-frame clones and lacks some. The sample lists 150,000 to 200,000 clones, roughly 79% occurring once. Sequenced: PBMCs. All receptors derive from a middle-aged woman in good health and CMV-seronegative.

This sequence joins TRBV7-3 and TRBJ2-1; 7 bases match TRBD2. This CDR3 is built from 13 residues. V was clipped by 0 bases and J by 13 bases; unmatched bases: 6. Germline V lookup: CDR1 SGHTA, CDR2 FQGTGA. The chain's CDR3 is CASSLTGGRYQFF. CDR3 bases: TGTGCCAGCAGCTTAACGGGGGGGAGGTATCAGTTCTTC.

J is TRBJ1-5 and V is TRBV30; 7 bases agree with TRBD1. Germline CDR1 GTSNPN, CDR2 SVGIG (reference sequence). Losses at the gene ends were 3 bases for V and 5 bases for J; bases not matched to a gene: 4. The CDR3 spans 13 residues. The CDR3 DNA reads as TGTGCCTGGAGACAGGGGCCCGATCAGCCCCAGCATTTT. This encodes CAWRQGPDQPQHF.

This clone was detected once. This chain uses TRBV7-9 with TRBJ2-7; 8 bases fit TRBD1. The CDR3 has 15 amino acids. Germline V lookup: CDR1 SEHNR, CDR2 FQNEAQ (reference sequence). Trimming cost V 1 base and J 3 bases; bases outside gene matches: 5. The CDR3 coding sequence is TGTGCCAGCAGCTTAGACTCACAGGGGGTCTACGAGCAGTACTTC. It is translated as CASSLDSQGVYEQYF.